Listed below are T cell receptor beta chains from one sample, sequenced in a study of blood T cell repertoires in COVID-19. The method was immunoSEQ multiplex PCR; TCRdb's version includes in-frame clones alone and lacks a portion of them. The sample contains 15,000 to 20,000 clones, 82% of which appear only once. What was sequenced was peripheral blood. The receptors originated from a man older than 75 with active COVID-19. The CDR3 runs from the conserved cysteine through the conserved F or W. Each record gives: D gene, V gene, J gene, clone size, CDR3 DNA, CDR3 protein. A D gene is named only where the DNA matches it firmly. Some rows mark clone size as missing; the rest say once, few, many or name a class of expanded clone.

NA	TRBV18	TRBJ2-2	NA	TGTGCCAGCTCACCAGCAGTCGGGGAGCTGTTTTTT	CASSPAVGELFF
TRBD2	TRBV6-5	TRBJ2-1	NA	TGTGCCTTACAGCGGCAGCGGGAGGGCATTAGTGAGCAGTTCTTC	CALQRQREGISEQFF
TRBD2	TRBV19	TRBJ2-7	NA	TGTGCCAGTAGTAAAATAGCCAGCGGGAGCGGCGAGCAGTACTTC	CASSKIASGSGEQYF
NA	TRBV5-6	TRBJ2-6	NA	TGTGCCAGCAGCTTGCCGGTGGGGGGTGCTGGGGCCAACGTCCTGACTTTC	CASSLPVGGAGANVLTF
NA	TRBV5-4	TRBJ1-5	NA	TGTGCCAGCAGTTTTAAGGGGGAGCAGCCCCAGCATTTT	CASSFKGEQPQHF
TRBD1	TRBV6-1	TRBJ1-6	NA	TGTGCCAGCAGTGAAGGGACAGGGGGCTCACCCCTCCACTTT	CASSEGTGGSPLHF
NA	TRBV30	TRBJ2-7	NA	TGTGCCTGGAGTACGACAGGTGATATCATCCGACTAGCCGTATACGAGCAGTACTTC	CAWSTTGDIIRLAVYEQYF
NA	TRBV29-1	TRBJ1-4	NA	TGCAGCGTTGGAGGCAGCGCTAATGAAAAACTGTTTTTT	CSVGGSANEKLFF
NA	TRBV25-1	TRBJ2-7	few	TGTGCCAGCAGCAAGAAAACTTCACGATACGAGCAGTACTTC	CASSKKTSRYEQYF
TRBD2	TRBV28	TRBJ2-1	NA	TGTGCCAGCGGAGCGGGAGGCTTTGTCAATGAGCAGTTCTTC	CASGAGGFVNEQFF
TRBD1	TRBV11-1	TRBJ2-5	NA	TGTGCCAGCAGCTTAGCGAGCGCCGGGACAGGGCAAGAGACCCAGTACTTC	CASSLASAGTGQETQYF
TRBD1	TRBV11-2	TRBJ2-2	NA	TGTGCCAGCAGCCACAGGGGGAACACCGGGGAGCTGTTTTTT	CASSHRGNTGELFF
NA	TRBV10-2	TRBJ1-2	NA	TGCGCCAGCAGTGAGACGTCCCGGGATGGCTACACCTTC	CASSETSRDGYTF
NA	TRBV5-1	TRBJ2-2	NA	TGCGCCAGCAGCTCCGGCTCTATAGCGGCACTGAGGAACACCGGGGAGCTGTTTTTT	CASSSGSIAALRNTGELFF
NA	TRBV7-9	TRBJ2-7	NA	TGTGCCAGCAGCTTACCGGGCTCCTACGAGCAGTACTTC	CASSLPGSYEQYF
NA	TRBV28	TRBJ2-3	NA	TGTGCCAGCCAGGGGTATAGCACAGATACGCAGTATTTT	CASQGYSTDTQYF
NA	TRBV27	TRBJ2-2	NA	TGTGCCAGCAGAGCCGGACAAACCACCGGGGAGCTGTTTTTT	CASRAGQTTGELFF
TRBD2	TRBV19	TRBJ2-1	NA	TGTGCCAGTAGTAGGGCCTTAGCGGGAGGGAGCTCCTACAATGAGCAGTTCTTC	CASSRALAGGSSYNEQFF
NA	TRBV5-1	TRBJ2-3	NA	TGCGCCAGCAGCTTGTCACAGGTAGACACAGATACGCAGTATTTT	CASSLSQVDTDTQYF
NA	TRBV21-1	TRBJ1-5	NA	TGTGCCAGCAGCAAAGAGGAAGGGGCCCCCAATCAGCCCCAGCATTTT	CASSKEEGAPNQPQHF
TRBD1	TRBV30	TRBJ1-2	NA	TGTGCCTGGAGTGCAGGGACAGCTGCTAACTATGGCTACACCTTC	CAWSAGTAANYGYTF
TRBD2	TRBV9	TRBJ2-7	NA	TGTGCCAGCAGCCCAGGACTAGCGGGAGGCTACGAGCAGTACTTC	CASSPGLAGGYEQYF
TRBD1	TRBV7-6	TRBJ2-5	NA	TGTGCCAGCAGCCCGGACAGGGGACGGCAAGAGACCCAGTACTTC	CASSPDRGRQETQYF
TRBD1	TRBV6-1	TRBJ1-1	NA	TGTGCCAGCAGTGAAATTGTGACAGGGGCGAACACTGAAGCTTTCTTT	CASSEIVTGANTEAFF
NA	TRBV6-1	TRBJ2-1	NA	TGTGCCAGCAGTGAAGAACGGGACAATGAGCAGTTCTTC	CASSEERDNEQFF
NA	TRBV19	TRBJ1-2	NA	TGTGCCAGTTGGACAGTTAACTATGGCTACACCTTC	CASWTVNYGYTF
TRBD1	TRBV2	TRBJ1-5	NA	TGTGCCAGCAGTGAAAGGACAGGTAATCAGCCCCAGCATTTT	CASSERTGNQPQHF
NA	TRBV13	TRBJ2-2	NA	TGTGCCAGCAGCTTAGTCGGGAATAAGCGCGGGGAGCTGTTTTTT	CASSLVGNKRGELFF
TRBD1	TRBV5-1	TRBJ2-7	NA	TGCGCCAGCAGCTTGGGGAGGACAGGGGGCGAGCAGTACTTC	CASSLGRTGGEQYF
TRBD1	TRBV10-1	TRBJ2-7	NA	TGCGCCAGCAGTGAGAGAATTCTAGGGGCAGGGGGCTTCTACGAGCAGTACTTC	CASSERILGAGGFYEQYF
NA	TRBV14	TRBJ2-7	NA	TGTGCCAGCAGCCAACTTTACGAGCAGTACTTC	CASSQLYEQYF
NA	TRBV7-3	TRBJ2-5	NA	TGTGCCAGCAGCTTAAACAGGGAAGAGACCCAGTACTTC	CASSLNREETQYF
TRBD2	TRBV19	TRBJ2-4	NA	TGTGCCAGTACCCAGAGAAGCGGGAGTAGGAACATTCAGTACTTC	CASTQRSGSRNIQYF